This T cell receptor beta chain was identified during a study of blood T cell repertoires in COVID-19 (dated by TCRdb to about 2020). About the study as a whole: Samples covering the acute and convalescent phases of COVID-19 were provided by collaborators in the United States, Italy and Spain. The prospective study material was composed of cDNA or gDNA derived from T cells, B-cell-depleted T cells, or PBMCs. Subjects who had been exposed to COVID-19, were actively infected with it, or had recovered from it provided the deeply sampled blood TCRbeta repertoires that made up the dataset. The repertoires were released in a freely available public database meant as a resource for research on the immune response to SARS-CoV-2. The samples were drawn from two sources: the first 160 participants of the ongoing ImmuneRACE study, and 950 to 1,500 subjects contributed by 6 global collaborators. Nearly every sample came with metadata listing a de-identified subject ID, COVID-19 status, age in years and sex. Where available, HLA class I and class II types were obtained from metadata supplied by the sample provider rather than from assay-based typing.

Here is what the overall study found, with its caveats: The amount of clinical and demographic metadata varied by source and participant and was provided uncurated.

Trimmed from V: 0 bases; trimmed from J: 6 bases; junction bases lacking a gene match: 13. From its cysteine to its phenylalanine, the CDR3 spans 17 amino acids. Only the CDR3 DNA is retained, 51 bases long and in frame from the first base. The germline V gene gives CDR1 as MGHRA and CDR2 as YSYEKL. As concerns this clone: Which antigen it targets is not known. Base qualities are not recorded, but no much larger clone differs from it by a single base.

In Seattle, one collaborating source enrolled patients while the infection was active and tracked those patients longitudinally over the course of disease. Collaborating institutions collected whole blood in K2EDTA tubes following their own protocols. For TCRbeta analysis, collaborators shipped samples in one of three forms: frozen whole blood, isolated PBMCs, or DNA extracted from either of those sample types. TCRbeta CDR3 regions were amplified from genomic DNA by means of the immunoSEQ Assay, a bias-controlled multiplex PCR. In the paper's pipeline: Nucleated cell counts per sample were estimated from amplification of reference gene primers within the assay. To quantify the absolute abundance of each unique TCRbeta CDR3 rearrangement, sequence reads were collapsed and filtered. For each sample, productive Simpson clonality was calculated as the square root of Simpson's diversity index across productive rearrangements. TCRdb re-hosts the immuneACCESS table, in-frame sequences only. Its copies lack some clones; in the studies checked, an unresolved V gene accounts for under half of them, and the cause for the rest is not known. That table furnishes V, J and clone size, whereas the DNA furnished D and trimming. This sample has about 260,000 clones in its table, and around 87% of those were observed once. The top ten clones comprise about 5% of the sample.

The specimen sequenced was peripheral blood. This receptor chain uses TRBV4-1 and TRBJ2-7; 8 bases in the junction line up with TRBD1. The receptor was isolated from a woman aged 60-75 years with COVID-19, enrolled during active disease. The nucleotide sequence reads TGCGCCAGCAGCCAAGATAGAATGGGGACAGGAAGACGCGAGCAGTACTTC. This translates into CASSQDRMGTGRREQYF.